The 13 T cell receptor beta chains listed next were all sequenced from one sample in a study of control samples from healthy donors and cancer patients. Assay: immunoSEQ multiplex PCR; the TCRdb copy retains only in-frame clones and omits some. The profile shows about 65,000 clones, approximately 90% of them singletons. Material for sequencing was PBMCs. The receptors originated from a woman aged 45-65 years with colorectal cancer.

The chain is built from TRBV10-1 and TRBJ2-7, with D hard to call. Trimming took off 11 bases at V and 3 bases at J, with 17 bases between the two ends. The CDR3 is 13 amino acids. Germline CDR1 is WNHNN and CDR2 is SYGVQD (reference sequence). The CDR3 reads CAPLREGIYEQYF. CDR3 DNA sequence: TGCGCCCCCCTAAGGGAAGGGATCTACGAGCAGTACTTC.

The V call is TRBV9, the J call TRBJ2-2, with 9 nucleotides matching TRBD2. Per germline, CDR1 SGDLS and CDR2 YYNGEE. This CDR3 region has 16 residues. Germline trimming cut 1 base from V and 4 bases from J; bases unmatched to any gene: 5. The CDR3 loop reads CASSVWREGVTGELFF. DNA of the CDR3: TGTGCCAGCAGCGTATGGCGGGAGGGGGTCACCGGGGAGCTGTTTTTT.

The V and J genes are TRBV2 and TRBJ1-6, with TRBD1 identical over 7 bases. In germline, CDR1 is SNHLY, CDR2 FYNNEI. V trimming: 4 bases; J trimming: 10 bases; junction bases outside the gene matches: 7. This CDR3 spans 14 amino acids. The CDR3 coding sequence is TGTGCCAGCAGTGCACAGGGGTTGGAGTCACCCCTCCACTTT. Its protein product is CASSAQGLESPLHF.

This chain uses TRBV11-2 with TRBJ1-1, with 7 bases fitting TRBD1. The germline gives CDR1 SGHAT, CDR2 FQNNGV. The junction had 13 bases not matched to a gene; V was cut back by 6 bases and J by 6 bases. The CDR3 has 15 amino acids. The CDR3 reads CASREEQGIRPEAFF. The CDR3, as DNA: TGTGCCAGCAGGGAGGAACAGGGGATTAGGCCTGAAGCTTTCTTT. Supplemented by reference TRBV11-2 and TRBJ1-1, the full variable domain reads EAGVAQSPRYKIIEKRQSVAFWCNPISGHATLYWYQQILGQGPKLLIQFQNNGVVDDSQLPKDRFSAERLKGVDSTLKIQPAKLEDSAVYLCASREEQGIRPEAFFGQGTRLTVV.

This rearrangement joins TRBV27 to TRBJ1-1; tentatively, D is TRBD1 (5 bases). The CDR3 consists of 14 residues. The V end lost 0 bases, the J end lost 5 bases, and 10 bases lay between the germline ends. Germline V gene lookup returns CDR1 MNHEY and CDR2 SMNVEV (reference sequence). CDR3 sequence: CASSLSAGWTEAFF. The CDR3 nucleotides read TGTGCCAGCAGTTTATCGGCAGGGTGGACTGAAGCTTTCTTT.

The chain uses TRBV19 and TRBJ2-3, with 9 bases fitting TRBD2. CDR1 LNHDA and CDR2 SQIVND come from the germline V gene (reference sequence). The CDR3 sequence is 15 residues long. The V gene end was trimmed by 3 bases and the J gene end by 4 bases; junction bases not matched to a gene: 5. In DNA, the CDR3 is TGTGCCAGTAGTATGATAGCGGGAGCGTCAGATACGCAGTATTTT. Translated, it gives CASSMIAGASDTQYF.

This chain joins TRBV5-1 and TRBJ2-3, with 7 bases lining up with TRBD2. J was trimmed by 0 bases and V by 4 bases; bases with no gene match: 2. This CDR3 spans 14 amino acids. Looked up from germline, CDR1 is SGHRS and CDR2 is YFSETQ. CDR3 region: CASSAGESTDTQYF. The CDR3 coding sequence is TGCGCCAGCAGCGCGGGGGAAAGCACAGATACGCAGTATTTT. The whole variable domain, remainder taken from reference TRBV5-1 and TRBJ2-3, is KAGVTQTPRYLIKTRGQQVTLSCSPISGHRSVSWYQQTPGQGLQFLFEYFSETQRNKGNFPGRFSGRQFSNSRSEMNVSTLELGDSALYLCASSAGESTDTQYFGPGTRLTVL.

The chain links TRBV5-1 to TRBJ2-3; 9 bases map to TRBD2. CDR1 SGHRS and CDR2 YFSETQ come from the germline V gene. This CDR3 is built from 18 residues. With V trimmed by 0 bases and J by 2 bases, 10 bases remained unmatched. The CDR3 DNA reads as TGCGCCAGCAGCTTGGAAGCGGGAGGCTTCTCGAACACAGATACGCAGTATTTT. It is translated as CASSLEAGGFSNTDTQYF.

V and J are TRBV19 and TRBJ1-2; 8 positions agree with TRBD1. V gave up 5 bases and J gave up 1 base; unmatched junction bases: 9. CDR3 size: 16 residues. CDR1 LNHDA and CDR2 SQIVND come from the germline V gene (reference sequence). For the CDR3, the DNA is TGTGCCAGTAGTCCCAATGACAGGGGTCGTAACTATGGCTACACCTTC. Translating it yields CASSPNDRGRNYGYTF.

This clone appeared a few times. CDR3 sequence (DNA): TGTGCCAGCAGCCGAAACCCCCCTCCTGAAGCTTTCTTT. It encodes CASSRNPPPEAFF. This chain links TRBV6-5 with TRBJ1-1; D is unresolved. Germline values: CDR1 MNHEY, CDR2 SVGAGI. Trimming cost V 6 bases and J 6 bases, with 14 bases left between them. The CDR3 is 13 amino acids.

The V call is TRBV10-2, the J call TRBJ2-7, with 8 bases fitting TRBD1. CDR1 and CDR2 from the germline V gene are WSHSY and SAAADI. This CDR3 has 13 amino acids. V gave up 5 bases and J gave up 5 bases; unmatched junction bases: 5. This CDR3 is CASSRQGPNEQYF. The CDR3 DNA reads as TGCGCCAGCAGTCGACAGGGGCCCAACGAGCAGTACTTC.

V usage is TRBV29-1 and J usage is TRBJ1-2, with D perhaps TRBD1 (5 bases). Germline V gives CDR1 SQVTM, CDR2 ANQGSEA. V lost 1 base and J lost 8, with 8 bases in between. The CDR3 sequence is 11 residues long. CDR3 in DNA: TGCAGCGTTGAAGCAGGGAAGGGCTACACCTTC. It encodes CSVEAGKGYTF.

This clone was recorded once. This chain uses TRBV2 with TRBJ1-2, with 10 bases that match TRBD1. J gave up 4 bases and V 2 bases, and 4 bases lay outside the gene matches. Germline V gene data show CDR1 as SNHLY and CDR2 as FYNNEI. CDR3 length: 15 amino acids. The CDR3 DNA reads TGTGCCAGCAGTGAACCGACAGGGGGCTCCTATGGCTACACCTTC. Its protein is CASSEPTGGSYGYTF. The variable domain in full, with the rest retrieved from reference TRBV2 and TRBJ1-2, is EPEVTQTPSHQVTQMGQEVILRCVPISNHLYFYWYRQILGQKVEFLVSFYNNEISEKSEIFDDQFSVERPDGSNFTLKIRSTKLEDSAMYFCASSEPTGGSYGYTFGSGTRLTVV.